The 32 T cell receptor beta chains reported below all come from one sample, sequenced in a study of molecular identifiers for immune sequencing clone quantification. TCRdb used MiXCR to reprocess the PCR reads, holding one entry per CDR3 protein. In the table there are 400,000 to 600,000 distinct CDR3 sequences, about a fifth of which are singletons. Sequenced material: naive CD8+ T cells from blood, with Jurkat cell RNA spiked in. Subset given: FACS-sorted CD8+CD4-CCR7+CD45RA+ naive T cells. The receptors were gathered from a human donor in good health. Some libraries in this study had Jurkat cell RNA spiked in.

This clonotype was observed a single time. This may stem from a read error, because a much larger clone lies one nucleotide away. J is TRBJ2-1 and V is TRBV13; possibly TRBD1 or TRBD2 for D (5 bases each). CDR1 and CDR2 (germline): PRHDT, FYEKMQ (reference sequence). CDR3 length equals 11 residues. CDR3 DNA sequence: TGTGCCAGCAGCATAGGGGACGAGCAGTTCTTC. Its protein product is CASSIGDEQFF.

The V gene is TRBV21-1, the J gene TRBJ1-5. TRBV21-1 is reported as a pseudogene. The CDR3 has 16 residues. The CDR3 loop is CASSKEVDGTNQPQHF. Written as DNA, the CDR3 is TGTGCCAGCAGCAAAGAAGTAGACGGAACCAATCAGCCCCAGCATTTT.

This clonotype was observed many times. The CDR3 bases are TGCAGCGTTGAAGGGGACAGCACCGGGGAGCTGTTTTTT. This encodes CSVEGDSTGELFF. The chain joins TRBV29-1 to TRBJ2-2; 7 nucleotides agree with TRBD1. The CDR3 extends over 13 amino acids. V lost 1 base to trimming and J lost 4 bases; unmatched junction nucleotides: 0. Per germline, CDR1 SQVTM and CDR2 ANQGSEA.

Remarks on this clonotype: The germline gene is not matched at one end of the junction; a read error may be the cause. The CDR3 spells CASSFDQETRYF. The CDR3 coding sequence is TGTGCCAGCAGTTTTGACCAAGAGACCCGGTACTTC. The chain uses TRBV28 and TRBJ2-5, with no clear D. The CDR3 has 12 residues. The germline CDR1 and CDR2 sequences are MDHEN and SYDVKM.

As to this clonotype: A much larger clonotype is one base distant, so this may be a read error. The J gene is TRBJ2-7, the V gene TRBV7-2, with TRBD1 matching over 7 bases. Germline V gene data show CDR1 as SGHTA and CDR2 as FQGNSA. Trimming took 5 bases from V and 2 from J; bases not matched to a gene: 9. The CDR3 totals 15 residues. This CDR3 is CASSNVWDRTYEQYF. The CDR3 nucleotides read TGTGCCAGCAGCAACGTCTGGGACAGAACCTACGAGCAGTACTTC.

The rearrangement links TRBV10-2 to TRBJ2-7; weak D call: TRBD2 (5 bases). This CDR3 comprises 12 residues. From germline, CDR1 is WSHSY and CDR2 SAAADI. The V and J ends lost 0 bases and 13 bases respectively, with 13 bases between them. The CDR3 spells CASSESTWEFYF. Here the CDR3 DNA reads TGCGCCAGCAGTGAGTCAACTTGGGAGTTTTACTTC.

This clonotype was detected ten times or more. The chain employs TRBV28 and TRBJ2-3; 8 positions match TRBD1. This CDR3 comprises 13 residues. Unmatched junction bases numbered 0, after V lost 6 bases and J lost 1 base. CDR1 is MDHEN and CDR2 is SYDVKM in the germline V gene. The CDR3 loop is CASRGQGTDTQYF. For the CDR3, the DNA is TGTGCCAGCAGGGGACAGGGCACAGATACGCAGTATTTT.

The J gene is TRBJ2-1, the V gene TRBV19, with 10 nucleotides matching TRBD2. V dropped 6 bases and J dropped 9; count of bases not matched to a gene: 8. The CDR3 totals 14 residues. CDR1 LNHDA and CDR2 SQIVND come from the germline V gene (reference sequence). The CDR3 is CASRTAGGPFEQFF. The CDR3 coding sequence is TGTGCCAGTAGGACAGCGGGAGGGCCGTTTGAGCAGTTCTTC. Looking up the rest from reference TRBV19 and TRBJ2-1 gives the full variable domain: DGGITQSPKYLFRKEGQNVTLSCEQNLNHDAMYWYRQDPGQGLRLIYYSQIVNDFQKGDIAEGYSVSREKKESFPLTVTSAQKNPTAFYLCASRTAGGPFEQFFGPGTRLTVL.

This clonotype has more than one count but fewer than ten. The CDR3 reads CASSLQVNYGYTF. CDR3 nucleotides: TGTGCCAGTAGTCTACAGGTCAACTATGGCTACACCTTC. The chain has TRBV19 and TRBJ1-2, with D possibly TRBD1 on 5 matching bases. The V gene lost 5 bases and the J gene lost 2 bases, with 9 bases spanning the gap. Germline CDR1 reads LNHDA; CDR2 reads SQIVND (reference sequence). The CDR3 covers 13 residues.

As concerns this clonotype: With a much larger clone just one base away, this may be a read error. The genes are TRBV30 and TRBJ1-1; the D gene is possibly TRBD1 (5 bases). Germline CDR1 GTSNPN, CDR2 SVGIG (reference sequence). CDR3 length: 12 residues. CDR3 region: CARSSPGTEAFF. In DNA, the CDR3 is TGTGCCCGGAGTTCCCCAGGGACTGAAGCTTTCTTT.

This clonotype has only a few counts. The chain uses TRBV6-2 or TRBV6-3 and TRBJ1-2; the match to TRBD1 covers 8 bases. J lost 3 bases, V lost 0 bases, and 6 bases had no gene match. CDR1 is MNHEY, CDR2 SVGEGT, per germline. CDR3 length equals 16 residues. This chain's CDR3 is CASSYSSGGADYGYTF. The CDR3, as DNA: TGTGCCAGCAGTTACTCGTCAGGGGGCGCGGACTATGGCTACACCTTC.

V is TRBV6-2 or TRBV6-3 and J is TRBJ2-3; D remains ambiguous. Per the germline V gene, CDR1 is MNHEY and CDR2 is SVGEGT. The CDR3 is 16 residues long. V dropped 2 bases and J dropped 4 bases, with 16 bases sitting between them. The CDR3 sequence: CASSYGSPRVADTQYF. The CDR3 nucleotides read TGTGCCAGCAGTTACGGGTCCCCACGGGTGGCAGATACGCAGTATTTT.

This clonotype was counted ten times or more. V gene TRBV14 combines with J gene TRBJ1-3; D gene ambiguous. The CDR3 spans 15 residues. V lost 0 bases and J 3 bases, leaving 9 bases between the germline ends. CDR1 and CDR2 (germline): SGHDN, FVKESK. CDR3 DNA: TGTGCCAGCAGCCAAGATGGGCTTATTGGAAACACCATATATTTT. Translating it yields CASSQDGLIGNTIYF.

Many counts were recorded for this clonotype. The genes are TRBV4-1 and TRBJ1-1; D is undetermined. V was clipped by 1 base and J by 1 base, with 4 bases between them. The CDR3 has 13 residues. The V gene's germline CDR1 is MGHRA and CDR2 YSYEKL. The CDR3 reads CASSQGQNTEAFF. As DNA, the CDR3 is TGCGCCAGCAGCCAAGGTCAGAACACTGAAGCTTTCTTT.

This clonotype has ten or more counts. The gene calls are TRBV7-6 and TRBJ2-4, with D perhaps TRBD2 (6 bases). Germline V lookup: CDR1 SGHVS, CDR2 FNYEAQ. The CDR3 is 15 residues long. Between the trimmed V and J ends, which lost 5 bases and 4 bases, there was a span of 15 bases. The CDR3 DNA follows: TGTGCCAGCAGCGACGACCGGGACTCTAAAAACATTCAGTACTTC. Protein sequence: CASSDDRDSKNIQYF.

Remarks on this clonotype: A much larger clone differs by one base, so this may be a read error. CDR3 bases: TGTGCCACCAGTGTCTCAGGGGTTTCCGAGCGGTACTTC. Translated, it gives CATSVSGVSERYF. V usage is TRBV24-1 and J usage is TRBJ2-7, with TRBD1 as a possible D gene (6 bases). Germline V CDR1 and CDR2: KGHDR, SFDVKD. This CDR3 region has 13 residues.

Concerning this clonotype itself: This may come from a read error, since a much larger clone is one base off. The gene calls are TRBV7-9 and TRBJ2-7; the D is unclear. The CDR3 length is 12 residues. V shed 5 bases and J shed 12 bases, with 17 bases lying between them. Germline V lookup: CDR1 SEHNR, CDR2 FQNEAQ (reference sequence). CDR3 sequence: CASSQDPKVRYF. The CDR3 DNA follows: TGTGCCAGCAGCCAAGACCCGAAGGTGCGGTACTTC.

On this clonotype itself: With a much larger clone just one base away, this may be a read error. The chain recombines TRBV2 with TRBJ1-1; D is ambiguous. The CDR3 is made up of 15 amino acids. The germline V and J ends were trimmed by 6 bases and 0 bases, with 14 bases remaining between them. Per the germline V gene, CDR1 is SNHLY and CDR2 is FYNNEI. CDR3 loop: CASRGGRYLNTEAFF. The CDR3 DNA reads TGTGCCAGCAGGGGAGGACGGTACCTGAACACTGAAGCTTTCTTT.

This clonotype has a count of ten or more. This chain joins TRBV27 and TRBJ1-1; a possible D gene is TRBD1 (6 bases). Germline CDR1 is MNHEY and CDR2 is SMNVEV (reference sequence). This CDR3 is 16 amino acids long. Trimming took off 3 bases at V and 6 bases at J, with 20 bases between the two ends. The CDR3 nucleotides are TGTGCCAGCAGTTTCTTAACAGGGTCCGATTTTTCTGAAGCTTTCTTT. Its protein product is CASSFLTGSDFSEAFF.

In this sample, this clonotype turned up many times. J is TRBJ1-5 and V is TRBV18, with a tentative D call TRBD1 (5 bases). CDR3 length equals 16 residues. In germline, CDR1 is KGHSH, CDR2 LQKENI. V lost 3 bases and J 6 bases, leaving 18 bases between the germline ends. In DNA form, the CDR3 reads TGTGCCAGCTCACCCCCGGGGCCCGGATCGTCTCAGCCCCAGCATTTT. This encodes CASSPPGPGSSQPQHF.

On this clonotype itself: A much more abundant neighbour one base away suggests this may be a read error. The chain carries TRBV7-2 and TRBJ2-3; possibly TRBD1 for D (6 bases). The ends were cut back, 5 bases at V and 4 bases at J, with 16 bases in the middle. Germline V gene sequence: CDR1 SGHTA, CDR2 FQGNSA. CDR3 length equals 15 residues. The CDR3 loop reads CASSSLVRGPDTQYF. In nucleotides, the CDR3 is TGTGCCAGCAGCAGCTTGGTCAGGGGCCCAGATACGCAGTATTTT.

This clonotype is a singleton in its sample. A read error may explain this, as a much larger clone is one base away. V gene TRBV2 combines with J gene TRBJ2-5, with D perhaps being TRBD1 or TRBD2 (6 bases each). CDR1 is SNHLY and CDR2 is FYNNEI in the germline V gene. The CDR3 extends over 12 amino acids. Deletions cut 9 bases from V and 9 bases from J, with 17 bases between. The CDR3 region is CAREGEDEAQYF. DNA for the CDR3: TGTGCCAGGGAGGGGGAGGACGAGGCCCAGTACTTC.

In its sample, this clonotype was seen a few times. Mismatch with germline at one junction end may stem from a read error. The rearrangement uses TRBV7-3 and TRBJ2-3; 15 bases fit TRBD2. Germline V gene data show CDR1 as SGHTA and CDR2 as FQGTGA. CDR3 length: 18 residues. In nucleotides, the CDR3 is TGTGCCAGCAGCTTAACCCCGGGACTAGCGGGAGGAGCAGACACGCAGTATTTT. Its protein product is CASSLTPGLAGGADTQYF.

This clonotype was counted many times. The V call is TRBV10-2, the J call TRBJ2-7, with unresolved D. Trimming stripped 6 bases from V and 0 bases from J, with 15 bases between. This CDR3 region has 15 residues. Germline V gives CDR1 WSHSY, CDR2 SAAADI. This CDR3 is CASRPGPLSSYEQYF. The CDR3 DNA is TGCGCCAGCAGGCCCGGCCCTCTCAGCTCCTACGAGCAGTACTTC.

This clonotype was detected many times. Written as DNA, the CDR3 is TGTGCCAGCAGTCTCTCTGGACAGGGCCTACCTAAGAACACTGAAGCTTTCTTT. It yields the protein CASSLSGQGLPKNTEAFF. This chain uses TRBV27 with TRBJ1-1, with 8 bases matching TRBD1. This CDR3 is built from 18 residues. CDR1 and CDR2 (germline): MNHEY, SMNVEV (reference sequence). The junction had 15 bases not matched to a gene; V was cut back by 5 bases and J by 1 base.

The CDR3 protein is CASSMTSGYEQYF. The DNA for the CDR3 is TGTGCCAGTAGCATGACTAGCGGTTACGAGCAGTACTTC. The rearrangement joins TRBV19 to TRBJ2-7, with 9 bases matching TRBD2. The CDR3 totals 13 residues. Trimming cost V 6 bases and J 4 bases; bases outside gene matches: 4. Germline-derived CDR1 and CDR2 are LNHDA and SQIVND (reference sequence). Filled out from reference TRBV19 and TRBJ2-7, the complete variable domain reads DGGITQSPKYLFRKEGQNVTLSCEQNLNHDAMYWYRQDPGQGLRLIYYSQIVNDFQKGDIAEGYSVSREKKESFPLTVTSAQKNPTAFYLCASSMTSGYEQYFGPGTRLTVT.

This clonotype has at least ten counts. The CDR3 region is CASSHPPGVFF. The CDR3 coding sequence is TGCGCCAGCAGTCACCCACCAGGGGTGTTTTTT. The chain is built from TRBV23-1 and TRBJ1-4; the D gene is possibly TRBD1 (6 bases). TRBV23-1 is assigned to the ORF class and has an uncertain function. V lost 3 bases, J lost 15 bases, and 11 bases lay in between. This CDR3 spans 11 amino acids.

This clonotype occurred a few times. The chain links TRBV4-3 to TRBJ2-6; 11 nucleotides agree with TRBD1. Germline loops: CDR1 LGHNA, CDR2 YSLEER. Losses at the gene ends were 3 bases for V and 2 bases for J; bases not matched to a gene: 6. The CDR3 is 18 residues long. CDR3 bases: TGCGCCAGCAGCCACGGACAGGGGGCTGTCGCTGGGGCCAACGTCCTGACTTTC. It encodes CASSHGQGAVAGANVLTF.

Notes on this clonotype: The junction shows a germline mismatch at one end, possibly a read error. The gene calls are TRBV12-3 or TRBV12-4 and TRBJ2-7, with 8 bases lining up with TRBD2. The CDR3 is 13 residues long. This CDR3 reads CASRSGSTYGQYF. In DNA, the CDR3 is TGTGCCAGCAGAAGCGGGAGTACGTACGGGCAGTACTTC.

Of note for this clonotype: Possible read error: a much larger clone is one base away. The chain combines TRBV5-5 with TRBJ2-7; D may correspond to TRBD1 or TRBD2 (6 bases each). From germline, CDR1 is SGHKS and CDR2 YYEKEE (reference sequence). This CDR3 is built from 16 residues. DNA for the CDR3: TGTGTCAGCAGCTTGGCCGGGGGACACAGCTCCTACGAGCAGTACTTC. Its protein is CVSSLAGGHSSYEQYF.

The gene calls are TRBV12-3 or TRBV12-4 and TRBJ2-3; TRBD2 might be the D (6 bases). V lost 6 bases and J lost 3, with 22 bases in between. The CDR3 is 17 amino acids. The CDR3 spells CASSQPGLGISTDTQYF. Here the CDR3 DNA reads TGTGCCAGCAGCCAACCGGGACTCGGCATATCAACAGATACGCAGTATTTT.

Remarks on this clonotype: This clone may be a read error of a much larger clone one base away. The J gene is TRBJ2-1, the V gene TRBV4-1, with D maybe TRBD1 (5 bases). The length of the CDR3 is 13 residues. Germline CDR1 is MGHRA and CDR2 is YSYEKL. V lost 1 base to trimming and J lost 9 bases, with 10 bases between them. CDR3 DNA: TGCGCCAGCAGCCAAGCTGGGGCGGTTGAGCAGTTCTTC. Protein product: CASSQAGAVEQFF.